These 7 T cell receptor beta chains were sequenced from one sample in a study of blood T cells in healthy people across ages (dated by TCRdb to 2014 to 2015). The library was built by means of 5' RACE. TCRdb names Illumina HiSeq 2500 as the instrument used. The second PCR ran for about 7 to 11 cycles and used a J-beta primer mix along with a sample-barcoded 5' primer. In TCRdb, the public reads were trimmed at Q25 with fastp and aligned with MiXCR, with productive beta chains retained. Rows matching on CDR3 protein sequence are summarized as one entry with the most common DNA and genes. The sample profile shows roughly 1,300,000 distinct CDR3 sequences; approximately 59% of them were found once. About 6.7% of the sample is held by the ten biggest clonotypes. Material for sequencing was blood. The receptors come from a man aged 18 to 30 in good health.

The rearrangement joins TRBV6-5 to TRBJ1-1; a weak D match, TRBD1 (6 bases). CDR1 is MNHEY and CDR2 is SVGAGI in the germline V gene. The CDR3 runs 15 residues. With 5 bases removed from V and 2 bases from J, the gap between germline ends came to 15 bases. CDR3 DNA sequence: TGTGCCAGCAGTCCCCCTCGGGGGCGAAACACTGAAGCTTTCTTT. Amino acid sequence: CASSPPRGRNTEAFF.

CDR3 DNA sequence: TGTGCCAGCAGCCCTGACAGGGGCAGGGTGAACACTGAAGCTTTCTTT. Protein: CASSPDRGRVNTEAFF. The V gene is TRBV12-3 or TRBV12-4, the J gene TRBJ1-1; 8 nucleotides match TRBD1. This CDR3 has 16 amino acids. V was clipped by 6 bases and J by 0 bases; unmatched bases: 9.

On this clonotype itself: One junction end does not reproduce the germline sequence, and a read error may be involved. CDR3 sequence (DNA): TGTGTCAGCAGTCCAACTGCGGACAGATACTACGAGCAGTACTTC. It yields the protein CVSSPTADRYYEQYF. The V call is TRBV12-3 or TRBV12-4, the J call TRBJ2-5; weak D call: TRBD1 (6 bases). The DNA end is more similar to TRBJ2-7, so the J call may be wrong. The CDR3 has 15 residues.

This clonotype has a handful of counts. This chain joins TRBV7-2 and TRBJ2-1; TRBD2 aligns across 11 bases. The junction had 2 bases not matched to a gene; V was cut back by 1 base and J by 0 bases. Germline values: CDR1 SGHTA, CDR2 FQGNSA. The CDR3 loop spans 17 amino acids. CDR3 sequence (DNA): TGTGCCAGCAGCTTAGTACTAGCGGGGGCCTCCTACAATGAGCAGTTCTTC. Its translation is CASSLVLAGASYNEQFF. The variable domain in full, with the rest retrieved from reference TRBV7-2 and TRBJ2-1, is GAGVSQSPSNKVTEKGKDVELRCDPISGHTALYWYRQSLGQGLEFLIYFQGNSAPDKSGLPSDRFSAERTGGSVSTLTIQRTQQEDSAVYLCASSLVLAGASYNEQFFGPGTRLTVL.

The CDR3 DNA reads TGCGCCAGCAGCTTGGAGGGGGGCGGGGAACCGCAGTACTTC. It encodes CASSLEGGGEPQYF. The chain has TRBV5-1 and TRBJ2-5, with D possibly called TRBD1 or TRBD2 (6 bases each). The CDR3 loop spans 14 amino acids. Germline-derived CDR1 and CDR2 are SGHRS and YFSETQ. V was cut by 0 bases and J by 11 bases, with 17 bases left in between.

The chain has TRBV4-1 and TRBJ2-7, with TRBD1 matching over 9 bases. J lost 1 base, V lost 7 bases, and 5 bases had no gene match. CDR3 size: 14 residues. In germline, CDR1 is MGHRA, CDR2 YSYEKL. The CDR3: CASTPGTGSYEQYF. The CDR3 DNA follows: TGCGCCAGCACCCCCGGGACAGGGTCCTACGAGCAGTACTTC.

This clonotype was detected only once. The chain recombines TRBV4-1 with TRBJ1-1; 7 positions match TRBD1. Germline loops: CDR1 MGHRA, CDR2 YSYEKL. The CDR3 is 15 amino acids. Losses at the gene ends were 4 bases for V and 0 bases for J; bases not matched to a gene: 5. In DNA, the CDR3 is TGCGCCAGCAGCCGACAGGGAACGATGAACACTGAAGCTTTCTTT. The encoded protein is CASSRQGTMNTEAFF.